This record concerns one T cell receptor (beta chain) sequence. What it recognizes is unknown. Trimming removed 2 bases from V and 4 bases from J; junction bases left unmatched: 3. This CDR3 region has 16 residues. Germline V gene data show CDR1 as MNHEY and CDR2 as SVGEGT. The data stem from a study of read filtering for tumor transcriptome and immune sequencing. About the study: DNase treatment preceded whole-transcriptome library preparation.

From roughly 0.4 ug of RNA, a library with molecular barcoded alpha/delta and beta/gamma adaptors was made. One entry per CDR3 protein results from TCRdb running MiXCR on the reads. The table includes around 130,000 distinct CDR3 sequences, 10% to 15% detected once. Study findings and constraints: Single-read clonotypes: roughly 81% of IR-seq clonotypes (about 3.5% of reads), more than 70% of RNA-seq clonotypes (nearly 45% of reads).

The sample was a population of CD138-negative cells sorted from bone marrow. This TCR came from a donor older than 35 with multiple myeloma. The chain is built from TRBV6-2 or TRBV6-3 and TRBJ2-5, with 14 positions matching TRBD2. The CDR3 nucleotides are TGTGCCAGCAGTTACGGACTAGCGGGAGGTGGAGAGACCCAGTACTTC. Amino acid sequence: CASSYGLAGGGETQYF.